This TCR beta chain was recovered during a study of Ad26.COV2.S vaccination and SARS-CoV-2 variants. Libraries were prepared by immunoSEQ multiplex PCR; TCRdb keeps only in-frame clonotypes and omits some of them. The table lists 440,000 or so clones, 90% of them singletons. The treatment was: about 20 received Ad26.COV2.S at low or high dose, single or two shots; 5 received placebo; per-sample allocation not given. Sampling occurred on day 63 after the first vaccine or placebo injection. An adult of 18-55 years in Boston served as donor. The ends were cut back, 1 base at V and 4 bases at J, with 14 bases in the middle. The CDR3 runs to 17 residues. CDR1 and CDR2 (germline): MGHDK, SYGVNS.

The source material was peripheral blood, sampled in a trial of Ad26.COV2.S vaccine versus placebo. V usage is TRBV25-1 and J usage is TRBJ2-6; perhaps TRBD1 as D (6 bases). This clonotype was sampled from a person aged 18 to 65 who received the Ad26.COV2.S COVID-19 vaccine or a placebo. CDR3 amino acids: CASSESGQGLGANVLTF. In DNA form, the CDR3 reads TGTGCCAGCAGTGAATCAGGTCAGGGGTTAGGGGCCAACGTCCTGACTTTC.